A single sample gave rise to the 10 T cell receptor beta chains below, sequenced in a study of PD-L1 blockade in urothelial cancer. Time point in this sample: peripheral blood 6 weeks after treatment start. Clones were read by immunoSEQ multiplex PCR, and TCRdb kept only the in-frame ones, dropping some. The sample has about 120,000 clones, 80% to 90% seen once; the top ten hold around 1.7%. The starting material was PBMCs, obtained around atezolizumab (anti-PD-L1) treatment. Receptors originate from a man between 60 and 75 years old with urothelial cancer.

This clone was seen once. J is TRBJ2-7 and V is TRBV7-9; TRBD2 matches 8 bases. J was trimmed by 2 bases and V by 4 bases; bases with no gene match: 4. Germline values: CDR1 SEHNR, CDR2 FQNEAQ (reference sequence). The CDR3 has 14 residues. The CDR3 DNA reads TGTGCCAGCAGCTGGACTAGCACTGCCTACGAGCAGTACTTC. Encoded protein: CASSWTSTAYEQYF.

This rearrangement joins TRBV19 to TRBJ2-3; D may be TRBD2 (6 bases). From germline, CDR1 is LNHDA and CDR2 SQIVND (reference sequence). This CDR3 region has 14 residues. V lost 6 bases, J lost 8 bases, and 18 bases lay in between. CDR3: CASSTEGVGLTQYF. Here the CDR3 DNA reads TGTGCCAGTAGCACGGAGGGTGTCGGGCTTACGCAGTATTTT. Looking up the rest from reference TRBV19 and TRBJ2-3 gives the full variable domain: DGGITQSPKYLFRKEGQNVTLSCEQNLNHDAMYWYRQDPGQGLRLIYYSQIVNDFQKGDIAEGYSVSREKKESFPLTVTSAQKNPTAFYLCASSTEGVGLTQYFGPGTRLTVL.

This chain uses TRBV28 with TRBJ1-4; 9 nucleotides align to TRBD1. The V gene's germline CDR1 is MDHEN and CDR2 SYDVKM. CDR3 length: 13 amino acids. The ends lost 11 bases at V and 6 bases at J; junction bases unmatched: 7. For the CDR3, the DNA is TGTGCCGTCCCGGGACAGGGATATGAAAAACTGTTTTTT. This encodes CAVPGQGYEKLFF. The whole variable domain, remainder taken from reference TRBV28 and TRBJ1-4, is DVKVTQSSRYLVKRTGEKVFLECVQDMDHENMFWYRQDPGLGLRLIYFSYDVKMKEKGDIPEGYSVSREKKERFSLILESASTNQTSMYLCAVPGQGYEKLFFGSGTQLSVL.

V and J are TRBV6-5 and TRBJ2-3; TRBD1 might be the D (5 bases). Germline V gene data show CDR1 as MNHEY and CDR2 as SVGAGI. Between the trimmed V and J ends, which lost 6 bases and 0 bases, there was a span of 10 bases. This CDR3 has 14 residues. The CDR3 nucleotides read TGTGCCAGCAGAAGACAGTTTAGCACAGATACGCAGTATTTT. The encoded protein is CASRRQFSTDTQYF.

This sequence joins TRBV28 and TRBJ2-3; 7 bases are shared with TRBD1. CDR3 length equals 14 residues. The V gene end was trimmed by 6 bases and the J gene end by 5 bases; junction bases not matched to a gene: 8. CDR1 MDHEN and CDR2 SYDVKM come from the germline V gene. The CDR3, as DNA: TGTGCCAGCAGCAAAGGACAGGCAAGAGATACGCAGTATTTT. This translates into CASSKGQARDTQYF.

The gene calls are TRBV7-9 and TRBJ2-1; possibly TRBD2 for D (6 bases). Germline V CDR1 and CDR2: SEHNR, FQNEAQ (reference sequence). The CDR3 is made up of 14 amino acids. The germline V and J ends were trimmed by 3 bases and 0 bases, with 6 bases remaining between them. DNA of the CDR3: TGTGCCAGCAGCTTGACTAGCTCCTACAATGAGCAGTTCTTC. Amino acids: CASSLTSSYNEQFF. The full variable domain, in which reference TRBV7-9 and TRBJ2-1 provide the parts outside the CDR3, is DTGVSQNPRHKITKRGQNVTFRCDPISEHNRLYWYRQTLGQGPEFLTYFQNEAQLEKSRLLSDRFSAERPKGSFSTLEIQRTEQGDSAMYLCASSLTSSYNEQFFGPGTRLTVL.

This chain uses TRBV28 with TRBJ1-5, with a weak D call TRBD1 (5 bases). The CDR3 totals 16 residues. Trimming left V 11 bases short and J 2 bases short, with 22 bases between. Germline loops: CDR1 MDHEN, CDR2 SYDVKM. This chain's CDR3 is CAVQGWGGDGNQPQHF. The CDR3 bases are TGTGCCGTGCAGGGCTGGGGGGGGGATGGCAATCAGCCCCAGCATTTT.

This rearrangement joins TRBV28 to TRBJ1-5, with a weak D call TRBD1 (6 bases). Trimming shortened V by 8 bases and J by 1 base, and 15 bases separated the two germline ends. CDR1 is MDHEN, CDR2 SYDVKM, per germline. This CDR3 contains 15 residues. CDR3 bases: TGTGCCAGCTTAGGGGGAACTAGAAGCAATCAGCCCCAGCATTTT. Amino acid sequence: CASLGGTRSNQPQHF.

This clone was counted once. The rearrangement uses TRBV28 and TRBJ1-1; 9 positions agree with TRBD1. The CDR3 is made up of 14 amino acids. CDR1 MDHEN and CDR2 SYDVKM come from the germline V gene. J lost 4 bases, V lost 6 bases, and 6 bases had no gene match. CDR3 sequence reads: CASRKTGGGTEAFF. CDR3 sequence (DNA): TGTGCCAGCAGAAAGACAGGGGGTGGCACTGAAGCTTTCTTT.

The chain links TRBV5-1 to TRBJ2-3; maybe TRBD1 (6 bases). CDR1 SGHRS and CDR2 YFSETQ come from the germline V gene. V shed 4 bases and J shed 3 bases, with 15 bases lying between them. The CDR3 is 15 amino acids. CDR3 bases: TGCGCCAGCAGCCCGGGACAAGCGACGACAGATACGCAGTATTTT. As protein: CASSPGQATTDTQYF. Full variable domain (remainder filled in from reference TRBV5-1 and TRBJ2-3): KAGVTQTPRYLIKTRGQQVTLSCSPISGHRSVSWYQQTPGQGLQFLFEYFSETQRNKGNFPGRFSGRQFSNSRSEMNVSTLELGDSALYLCASSPGQATTDTQYFGPGTRLTVL.